The clone carrying this T cell receptor beta chain was found many times. This sample was taken from a study of identical twins. TCRdb redid the calling of the 5' RACE reads with MiXCR, one entry per CDR3 protein. The sample lists about 460,000 distinct CDR3 sequences; approximately 15% were seen once. The sample was also linked to a second study, of yellow fever vaccine responses in identical twins.

Sequenced sample: CD4+ T cells sorted from blood. This clonotype was sampled from a woman aged 18-29 years in good health.

In nucleotides, the CDR3 is TGTGCCAGCAGAACTAGCGGGAGGGCAGATACGCAGTATTTT. Residues: CASRTSGRADTQYF. The chain couples TRBV25-1 to TRBJ2-3; 13 bases are a match to TRBD2. With 6 bases clipped from V and 4 bases from J, the junction kept 1 base outside the gene matches. Germline values: CDR1 MGHDK, CDR2 SYGVNS. The CDR3 sequence is 14 residues long.